Sequencing of this T cell receptor (beta chain) was carried out in a study of CD8+ T cells in alopecia areata. The CDR3 is made up of 11 amino acids. Trimming removed 5 bases from V and 11 bases from J; junction bases left unmatched: 7. Germline lookup yields CDR1 GTSNPN and CDR2 SVGIG (reference sequence). Only a few counts were recorded for this clone. The sequencing template was cDNA reverse transcribed from extracted RNA. Generated by immunoSEQ multiplex PCR, the TCRdb table keeps only in-frame clones and is missing some. The profile shows approximately 150,000 clones, around 54% of them singletons.

V usage is TRBV30 and J usage is TRBJ1-1; TRBD1 matches 8 bases. The origin of this receptor is a human donor in good health. Sequencing was performed on CD4+ T cells sorted from blood. The chain's CDR3 is CAWGRQGRAFF. DNA for the CDR3: TGTGCCTGGGGAAGACAGGGGCGCGCTTTCTTT. Together with reference TRBV30 and TRBJ1-1, the CDR3 gives the full variable domain: SQTIHQWPATLVQPVGSPLSLECTVEGTSNPNLYWYRQAAGRGLQLLFYSVGIGQISSEVPQNLSASRPQDRQFILSSKKLLLSDSGFYLCAWGRQGRAFFGQGTRLTVV.